This TCR beta chain appears in the sequencing data of a study of T cells in Graves' hyperthyroidism and ophthalmopathy. The investigators amplified TCR beta CDR3 regions from RNA transcripts. The HTBI set primed first-round TCR CDR3 RT-PCR. TCRdb itself ran the multiplex PCR reads through MiXCR, one entry per CDR3 protein. Of roughly 500,000 distinct CDR3 sequences in the sample, approximately 13% were seen once. This clonotype has a handful of counts. The J segment lost 0 bases and the V segment lost 3 bases, leaving 4 bases of the junction unmatched. Looked up from germline, CDR1 is SGHVS and CDR2 is FQNEAQ. This CDR3 is 15 amino acids long.

Sequencing was performed on blood. This rearrangement joins TRBV7-8 to TRBJ2-5; 7 bases fit TRBD2. The TCR was taken from a woman in her twenties or thirties with Graves' hyperthyroidism that later progressed to Graves' ophthalmopathy. Here the CDR3 DNA reads TGTGCCAGCAGCTTCGGGGGAGGGGACCAAGAGACCCAGTACTTC. This encodes CASSFGGGDQETQYF.